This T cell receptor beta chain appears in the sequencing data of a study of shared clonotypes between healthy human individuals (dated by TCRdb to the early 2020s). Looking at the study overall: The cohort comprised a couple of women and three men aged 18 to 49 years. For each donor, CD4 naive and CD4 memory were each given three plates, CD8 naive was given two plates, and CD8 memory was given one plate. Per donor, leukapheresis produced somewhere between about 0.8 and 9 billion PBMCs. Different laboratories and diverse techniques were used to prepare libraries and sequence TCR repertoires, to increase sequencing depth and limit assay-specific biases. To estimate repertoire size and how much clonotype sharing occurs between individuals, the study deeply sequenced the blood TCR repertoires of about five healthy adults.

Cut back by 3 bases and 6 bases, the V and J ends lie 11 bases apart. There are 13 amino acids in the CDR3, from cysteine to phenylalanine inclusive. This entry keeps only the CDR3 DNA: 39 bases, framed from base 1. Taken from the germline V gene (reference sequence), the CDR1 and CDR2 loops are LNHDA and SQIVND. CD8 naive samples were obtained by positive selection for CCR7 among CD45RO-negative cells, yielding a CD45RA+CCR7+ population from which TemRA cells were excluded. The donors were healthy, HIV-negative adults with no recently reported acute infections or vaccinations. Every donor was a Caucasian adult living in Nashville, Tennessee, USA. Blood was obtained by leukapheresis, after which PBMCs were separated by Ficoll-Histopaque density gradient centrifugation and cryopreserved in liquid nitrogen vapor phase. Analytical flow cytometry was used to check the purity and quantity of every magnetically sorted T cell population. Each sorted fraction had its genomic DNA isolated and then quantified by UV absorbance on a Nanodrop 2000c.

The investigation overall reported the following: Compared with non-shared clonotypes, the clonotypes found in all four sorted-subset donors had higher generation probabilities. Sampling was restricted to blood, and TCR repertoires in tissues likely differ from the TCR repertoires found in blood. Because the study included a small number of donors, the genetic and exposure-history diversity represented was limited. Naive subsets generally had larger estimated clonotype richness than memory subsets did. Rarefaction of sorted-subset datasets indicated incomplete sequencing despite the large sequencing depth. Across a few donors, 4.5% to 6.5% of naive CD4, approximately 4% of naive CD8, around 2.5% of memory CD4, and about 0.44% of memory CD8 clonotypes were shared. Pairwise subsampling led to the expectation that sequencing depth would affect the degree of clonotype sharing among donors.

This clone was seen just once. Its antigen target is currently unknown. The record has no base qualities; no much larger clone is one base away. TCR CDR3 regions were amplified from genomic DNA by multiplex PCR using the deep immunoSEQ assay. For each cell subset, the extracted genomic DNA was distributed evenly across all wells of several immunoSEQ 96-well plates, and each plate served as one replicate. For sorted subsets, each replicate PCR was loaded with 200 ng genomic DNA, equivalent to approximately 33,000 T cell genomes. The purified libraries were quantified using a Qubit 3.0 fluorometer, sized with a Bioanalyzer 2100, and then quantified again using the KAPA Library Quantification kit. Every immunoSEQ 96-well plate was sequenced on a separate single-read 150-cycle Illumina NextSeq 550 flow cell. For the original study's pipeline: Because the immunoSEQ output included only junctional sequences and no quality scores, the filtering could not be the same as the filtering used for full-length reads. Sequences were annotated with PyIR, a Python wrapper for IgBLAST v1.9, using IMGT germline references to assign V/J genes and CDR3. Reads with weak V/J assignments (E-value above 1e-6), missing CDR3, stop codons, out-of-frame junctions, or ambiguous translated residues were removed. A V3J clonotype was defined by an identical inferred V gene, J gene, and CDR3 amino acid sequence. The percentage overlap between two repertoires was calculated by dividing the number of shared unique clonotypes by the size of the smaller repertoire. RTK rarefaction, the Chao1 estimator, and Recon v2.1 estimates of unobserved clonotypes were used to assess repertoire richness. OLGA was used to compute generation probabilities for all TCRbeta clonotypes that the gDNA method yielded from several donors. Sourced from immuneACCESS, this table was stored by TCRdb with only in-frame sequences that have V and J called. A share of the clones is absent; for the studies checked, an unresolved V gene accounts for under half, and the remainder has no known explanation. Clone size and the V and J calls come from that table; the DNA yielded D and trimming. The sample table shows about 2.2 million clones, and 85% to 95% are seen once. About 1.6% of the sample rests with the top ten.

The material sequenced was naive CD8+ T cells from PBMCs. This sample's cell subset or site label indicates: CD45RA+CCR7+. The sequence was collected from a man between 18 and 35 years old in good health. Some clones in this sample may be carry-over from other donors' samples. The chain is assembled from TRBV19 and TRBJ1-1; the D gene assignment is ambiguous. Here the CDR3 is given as CASSMSWAAEAFF. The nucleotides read TGTGCCAGTAGTATGTCCTGGGCGGCTGAAGCTTTCTTT.